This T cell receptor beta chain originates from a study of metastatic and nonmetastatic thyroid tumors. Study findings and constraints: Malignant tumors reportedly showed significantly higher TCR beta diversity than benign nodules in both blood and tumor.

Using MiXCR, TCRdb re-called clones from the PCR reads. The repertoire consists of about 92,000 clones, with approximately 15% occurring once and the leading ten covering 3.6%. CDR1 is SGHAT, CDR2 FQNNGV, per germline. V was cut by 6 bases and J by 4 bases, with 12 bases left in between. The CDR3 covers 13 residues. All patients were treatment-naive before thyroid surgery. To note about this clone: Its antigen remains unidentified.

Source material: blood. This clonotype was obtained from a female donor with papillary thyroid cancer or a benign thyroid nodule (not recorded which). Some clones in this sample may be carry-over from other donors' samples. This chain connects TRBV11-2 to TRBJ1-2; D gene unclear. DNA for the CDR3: TGTGCCAGCAGTCTTACGTACAGCTATGGCTACACCTTC. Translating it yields CASSLTYSYGYTF.